The 25 T cell receptor beta chains below all came from one sample that was sequenced in a study of regulatory T cells in long-lasting Graves disease. Arm-PCR of CDR3 regions and iRepertoire HTBI primers were used to build TCR beta libraries. TCRdb independently ran MiXCR on the multiplex PCR reads; one entry per CDR3 protein. Among 300,000 to 450,000 distinct CDR3 sequences listed, about a sixth were seen once. The time point: newly diagnosed GD, antithyroid drugs for less than 3 months. From RNA extracted from PBMCs, the TCR library was made. Sequencing used peripheral blood mononuclear cells (PBMCs), obtained at new diagnosis, from a patient treated with antithyroid drugs. The receptors come from a female donor with Graves disease.

This clonotype was seen at least ten times. This chain links TRBV27 with TRBJ2-1; 9 bases are shared with TRBD2. Trimming took 1 base from V and 8 from J; bases not matched to a gene: 6. Germline V gene lookup returns CDR1 MNHEY and CDR2 SMNVEV (reference sequence). CDR3 length: 15 residues. CDR3 amino acids: CASSLFSGSFHEQFF. In nucleotides, the CDR3 is TGTGCCAGCAGTTTATTTAGCGGGAGCTTCCATGAGCAGTTCTTC.

The V call is TRBV5-1, the J call TRBJ1-1; D uncertain. The CDR3 extends over 14 amino acids. CDR1 is SGHRS, CDR2 YFSETQ, per germline. Trimming shortened V by 0 bases and J by 9 bases, and 15 bases separated the two germline ends. The chain's CDR3 is CASSLEVGLDKAFF. CDR3 nucleotides: TGCGCCAGCAGCTTGGAGGTCGGTTTAGATAAAGCTTTCTTT.

This chain links TRBV3-1 with TRBJ1-1; D gene uncertain. The length of the CDR3 is 20 residues. CDR1 is LGHDT and CDR2 is YNNKEL in the germline V gene (reference sequence). Trimming shortened V by 0 bases and J by 1 base, and 24 bases separated the two germline ends. CDR3 amino acids: CASSQEKPVWAHSRNTEAFF. CDR3 sequence (DNA): TGTGCCAGCAGCCAAGAAAAGCCCGTATGGGCACACTCCAGGAACACTGAAGCTTTCTTT.

The table lists this clonotype with many counts. The CDR3 DNA sequence: TGTGCCAGCAGGGGGGGGGACAGGGGTGCGAACTATGGCTACACCTTC. Translated, it gives CASRGGDRGANYGYTF. The genes are TRBV27 and TRBJ1-2, with 10 bases fitting TRBD1. The V segment lost 6 bases and the J segment 2 bases; nucleotides outside the gene matches: 9. Germline V CDR1 and CDR2: MNHEY, SMNVEV (reference sequence). This CDR3 has 16 residues.

This clonotype was counted ten times or more. The chain links TRBV20-1 to TRBJ1-2; D may be TRBD1 (6 bases). V lost 5 bases and J lost 2, with 9 bases in between. Germline values: CDR1 DFQATT, CDR2 SNEGSKA (reference sequence). This CDR3 contains 12 residues. The CDR3 protein is CSAYQGNYGYTF. The CDR3 nucleotides read TGCAGTGCTTACCAGGGGAACTATGGCTACACCTTC.

This clonotype has a count of ten or more. The chain has TRBV27 and TRBJ1-5; possibly TRBD1 for D (6 bases). Germline assignment: CDR1 MNHEY and CDR2 SMNVEV (reference sequence). V shed 2 bases and J shed 4 bases, with 18 bases lying between them. The CDR3 contains 17 residues. CDR3 amino acids: CASSLPPRTAKNQPQHF. In DNA, the CDR3 is TGTGCCAGCAGTTTACCACCACGGACAGCAAAAAATCAGCCCCAGCATTTT.

Many counts were recorded for this clonotype. The rearrangement uses TRBV29-1 and TRBJ2-7; tentative D call: TRBD2 (6 bases). This CDR3 region has 15 residues. Trimming cost V 4 bases and J 6 bases, with 22 bases left between them. Germline V CDR1 and CDR2: SQVTM, ANQGSEA. The CDR3 DNA follows: TGCAGCGTTGTGACCAGGGCGGGATTTACTAGCGAGCAGTACTTC. It is translated as CSVVTRAGFTSEQYF.

The V gene is TRBV5-1, the J gene TRBJ2-1; 15 positions match TRBD2. The CDR3 has 15 amino acids. J gave up 8 bases and V 4 bases, and 4 bases lay outside the gene matches. In germline, CDR1 is SGHRS, CDR2 YFSETQ. The CDR3 loop is CASSRGLAGGHEQFF. CDR3 bases: TGCGCCAGCAGCCGAGGACTAGCGGGGGGGCATGAGCAGTTCTTC. Filled out from reference TRBV5-1 and TRBJ2-1, the complete variable domain reads KAGVTQTPRYLIKTRGQQVTLSCSPISGHRSVSWYQQTPGQGLQFLFEYFSETQRNKGNFPGRFSGRQFSNSRSEMNVSTLELGDSALYLCASSRGLAGGHEQFFGPGTRLTVL.

The chain uses TRBV2 and TRBJ1-2, with D unresolved. From germline, CDR1 is SNHLY and CDR2 FYNNEI. The CDR3 is 12 amino acids. Trimming pared 1 base from V and 8 bases from J, leaving 8 bases between. The CDR3 spells CASSEVGGGYTF. CDR3 in DNA: TGTGCCAGCAGTGAAGTCGGAGGAGGCTACACCTTC.

Regarding this clonotype: Because the CDR3's place on the DNA is in doubt, the DNA is left out and the CDR3 is given as listed by TCRdb. The J gene is TRBJ2-1, the V gene TRBV30; the D call of TRBD2 is as the table states it, not checked on the DNA. Germline CDR1 GTSNPN, CDR2 SVGIG (reference sequence). Including both end residues, the CDR3 is 16 amino acids long. The chain's CDR3 is CAWSAVEVAGGSLGFF.

The J gene is TRBJ1-5, the V gene TRBV10-3; tentatively, D is TRBD1 (6 bases). The tail of the sequence fits TRBJ2-3 better, so the J call may be wrong. There are 14 residues in the CDR3. The V gene's germline CDR1 is ENHRY and CDR2 SYGVKD. CDR3 residues: CAISEQGPNQPQYF. The CDR3 coding sequence is TGTGCCATCAGTGAACAGGGCCCAAATCAGCCCCAGTATTTT.

This clonotype was seen at least ten times. The chain combines TRBV3-1 with TRBJ2-2; D not resolved. Per the germline V gene, CDR1 is LGHDT and CDR2 is YNNKEL (reference sequence). This CDR3 contains 12 residues. V lost 4 bases and J 7 bases, leaving 7 bases between the germline ends. The CDR3 sequence is CASSPPVGELFF. The CDR3 bases are TGTGCCAGCAGCCCCCCCGTCGGGGAGCTGTTTTTT. Together with reference TRBV3-1 and TRBJ2-2, the CDR3 gives the full variable domain: DTAVSQTPKYLVTQMGNDKSIKCEQNLGHDTMYWYKQDSKKFLKIMFSYNNKELIINETVPNRFSPKSPDKAHLNLHINSLELGDSAVYFCASSPPVGELFFGEGSRLTVL.

This clonotype came up many times. The chain links TRBV7-9 to TRBJ1-5; D gene unclear. The germline V gene has CDR1 SEHNR and CDR2 FQNEAQ (reference sequence). The V end was cut by 0 bases, the J end by 5 bases, with 11 bases between. This CDR3 is 15 amino acids long. The CDR3 coding sequence is TGTGCCAGCAGCTTAGCCACTACAAAGGATCAGCCCCAGCATTTT. It codes for CASSLATTKDQPQHF.

This clonotype was observed many times. This chain uses TRBV7-9 with TRBJ1-1; D is uncertain. Between the trimmed V and J ends, which lost 5 bases and 4 bases, there was a span of 8 bases. CDR1 is SEHNR and CDR2 is FQNEAQ in the germline V gene (reference sequence). This CDR3 has 12 residues. CDR3 DNA sequence: TGTGCCAGCAGCGTATCGGGCACTGAAGCTTTCTTT. This translates into CASSVSGTEAFF.

This clonotype was seen many times. This chain connects TRBV19 to TRBJ1-1; 9 positions agree with TRBD1. CDR1 LNHDA and CDR2 SQIVND come from the germline V gene (reference sequence). V shed 5 bases and J 4 bases; nucleotides not matched to a gene: 8. The CDR3 spans 15 residues. In DNA form, the CDR3 reads TGTGCCAGTAGTTCGTGGGACAGGGTCGGCACTGAAGCTTTCTTT. It translates to CASSSWDRVGTEAFF.

This clonotype was recorded at least ten times. The chain carries TRBV27 and TRBJ2-7; weak D call: TRBD1 (5 bases). Germline lookup yields CDR1 MNHEY and CDR2 SMNVEV (reference sequence). Trimming cost V 4 bases and J 2 bases, with 12 bases left between them. CDR3 length: 14 amino acids. CDR3 nucleotide sequence: TGTGCCAGCAGTTCATCGGACAACGCCTACGAGCAGTACTTC. Translation gives CASSSSDNAYEQYF.

The rearrangement links TRBV7-9 to TRBJ2-7; 7 bases fit TRBD1. Trimming at V came to 5 bases and at J to 4 bases, leaving 8 bases not matched to a gene. This CDR3 is built from 14 residues. CDR1 is SEHNR, CDR2 FQNEAQ, per germline (reference sequence). For the CDR3, the DNA is TGTGCCAGCAGCCCCTCCGGGACAGCATACGAGCAGTACTTC. Residues: CASSPSGTAYEQYF.

This clonotype has a count of ten or more. The chain recombines TRBV20-1 with TRBJ1-5; D is possibly TRBD1 (5 bases). Germline assignment: CDR1 DFQATT and CDR2 SNEGSKA (reference sequence). Trimming took off 5 bases at V and 9 bases at J, with 11 bases between the two ends. This CDR3 contains 11 residues. CDR3 DNA: TGCAGTGCTTCCCATCAGGGGCCCCAGCATTTT. The encoded protein is CSASHQGPQHF.

This clonotype has at least ten counts. The DNA for the CDR3 is TGCAGTGCTAAGCAGGGGGCGTCCACTGAAGCTTTCTTT. It codes for CSAKQGASTEAFF. V usage is TRBV20-1 and J usage is TRBJ1-1; 8 bases fit TRBD1. V dropped 4 bases and J dropped 4; count of bases not matched to a gene: 5. Germline V CDR1 and CDR2: DFQATT, SNEGSKA (reference sequence). CDR3 length: 13 residues.

The chain joins TRBV27 to TRBJ2-6, with TRBD1 as a possible D gene (6 bases). Germline V gene data show CDR1 as MNHEY and CDR2 as SMNVEV (reference sequence). V shed 6 bases and J shed 0 bases, with 12 bases lying between them. The length of the CDR3 is 16 residues. As DNA, the CDR3 is TGTGCCAGCAGACTAACAGGGCCCTCTGGGGCCAACGTCCTGACTTTC. This encodes CASRLTGPSGANVLTF.

Ten or more counts support this clonotype. V gene TRBV2 combines with J gene TRBJ2-5, with 8 bases that match TRBD1. The CDR3 totals 14 residues. Germline CDR1 SNHLY, CDR2 FYNNEI. J was trimmed by 2 bases and V by 6 bases; bases with no gene match: 5. The DNA for the CDR3 is TGTGCCAGCAGAGGACAGGGTGGACAAGAGACCCAGTACTTC. Protein product: CASRGQGGQETQYF.

This clonotype was seen repeatedly, ten times or more. The chain is built from TRBV7-2 and TRBJ2-3; 11 bases map to TRBD2. Losses at the gene ends were 5 bases for V and 0 bases for J; bases not matched to a gene: 4. The CDR3 sequence is 16 residues long. Per the germline V gene, CDR1 is SGHTA and CDR2 is FQGNSA. The CDR3 DNA reads TGTGCCAGCAGCCTCGGGACTAGCGGAAGCACAGATACGCAGTATTTT. It yields the protein CASSLGTSGSTDTQYF.

This clonotype was picked up many times. An end of the junction does not agree with germline; a read error may underlie this. The V call is TRBV5-1, the J call TRBJ1-5; the D is unclear. CDR1 and CDR2 (germline): SGHRS, YFSETQ. This CDR3 comprises 14 residues. The CDR3 DNA follows: TGTGCCAGCAGCTTTGCCGGGGGCAATCAGCCCCAGCATTTT. Translation gives CASSFAGGNQPQHF.

This chain uses TRBV12-3 or TRBV12-4 with TRBJ2-7, with 11 bases identical to TRBD2. The V segment lost 6 bases and the J segment 7 bases; nucleotides outside the gene matches: 14. CDR3 size: 16 residues. The CDR3 loop reads CASSKISGRASGEQYF. CDR3 DNA sequence: TGTGCCAGCAGCAAGATTAGCGGGAGGGCCTCGGGGGAGCAGTACTTC.

The rearrangement links TRBV29-1 to TRBJ1-2; no firm D call. Germline lookup yields CDR1 SQVTM and CDR2 ANQGSEA. Trimming cost V 7 bases and J 8 bases, with 20 bases left between them. This CDR3 is 13 amino acids long. The CDR3 DNA is TGCAGCGCCCAAAGTGCCCGCCTAAGAGGCTACACCTTC. It is translated as CSAQSARLRGYTF.